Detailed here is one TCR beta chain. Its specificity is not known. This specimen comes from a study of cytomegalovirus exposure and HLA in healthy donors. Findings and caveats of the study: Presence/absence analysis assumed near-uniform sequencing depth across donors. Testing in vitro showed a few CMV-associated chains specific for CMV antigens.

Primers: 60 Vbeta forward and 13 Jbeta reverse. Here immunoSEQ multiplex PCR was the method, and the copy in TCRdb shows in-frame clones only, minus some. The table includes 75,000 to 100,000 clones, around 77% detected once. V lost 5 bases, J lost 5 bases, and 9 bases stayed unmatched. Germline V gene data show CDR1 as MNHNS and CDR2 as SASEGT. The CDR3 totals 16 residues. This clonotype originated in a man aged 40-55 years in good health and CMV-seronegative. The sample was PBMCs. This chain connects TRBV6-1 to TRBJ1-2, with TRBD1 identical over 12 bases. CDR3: CASSKGTGGMGYGYTF. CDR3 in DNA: TGTGCCAGCAGTAAAGGGACAGGGGGCATGGGGTATGGCTACACCTTC.